These 2 T cell receptor beta chains came from one sample sequenced in a study of blood T cells in healthy people across ages. The second PCR ran roughly 6 to 11 cycles with a sample-barcoded 5' primer and J-beta primers. TCRdb called the 5' RACE reads again in MiXCR, with one record for every CDR3 protein. Of some 1.7 million distinct CDR3 sequences listed, 28% are singletons. Sequenced input: blood. The receptors were sampled from a woman younger than 45 in good health.

A few counts support this clonotype. One end of the junction fails to match germline, which may point to a read error. This chain connects TRBV7-6 to TRBJ1-2, with D unclear. Germline V gene sequence: CDR1 SGHVS, CDR2 FNYEAQ. The CDR3 runs 13 residues. The CDR3 reads CAGSFTPDYGYTF. CDR3 DNA: TGTGCCGGCAGTTTCACCCCGGACTATGGCTACACCTTC.

This clonotype was seen repeatedly, ten times or more. This rearrangement joins TRBV11-2 to TRBJ2-1, with 7 positions matching TRBD2. V lost 0 bases and J lost 6; bases outside the gene matches: 5. The CDR3 is 15 residues long. CDR1 and CDR2 from the germline V gene are SGHAT and FQNNGV. CDR3 in amino acids: CASSLEGLAANEQFF. Written as DNA, the CDR3 is TGTGCCAGCAGCTTAGAGGGTCTAGCGGCCAATGAGCAGTTCTTC.